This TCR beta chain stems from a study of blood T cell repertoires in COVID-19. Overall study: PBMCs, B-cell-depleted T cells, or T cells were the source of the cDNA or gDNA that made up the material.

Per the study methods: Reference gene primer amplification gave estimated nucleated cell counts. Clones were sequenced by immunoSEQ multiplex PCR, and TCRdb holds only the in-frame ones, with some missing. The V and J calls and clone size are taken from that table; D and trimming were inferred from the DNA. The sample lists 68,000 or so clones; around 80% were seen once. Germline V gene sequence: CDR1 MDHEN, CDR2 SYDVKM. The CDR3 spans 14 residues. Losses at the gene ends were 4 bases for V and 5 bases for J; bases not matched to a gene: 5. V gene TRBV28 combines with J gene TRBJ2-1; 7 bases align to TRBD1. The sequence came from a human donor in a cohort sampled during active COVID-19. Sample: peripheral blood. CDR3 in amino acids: CASSYRGSNNEQFF. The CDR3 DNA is TGTGCCAGCAGTTACAGGGGTTCGAACAATGAGCAGTTCTTC.